This TCR beta chain was profiled in a study of blood T cell repertoires in COVID-19 (dated by TCRdb to 2019 to 2021). Background on the whole study: The collaborator samples originated in the United States, Italy and Spain and spanned the acute and convalescent phases of COVID-19. The material from the prospective study consisted of cDNA or gDNA derived from T cells, B-cell-depleted T cells, or PBMCs. HLA class I and class II types, where available, came from metadata supplied by the sample provider rather than from assay-based typing. Samples were obtained from the ongoing ImmuneRACE study (first 160 participants) and from about 1,300 subjects provided by 6 global collaborators. The sample metadata nearly always contained a de-identified subject ID, COVID-19 status, age in years and sex. The dataset comprised deeply sampled blood TCRbeta repertoires from subjects exposed to, actively infected with, or recovered from COVID-19. The repertoires were made available in a free public database intended to serve as a resource for research on the immune response to SARS-CoV-2.

The CDR3 has 16 amino acids, counting the end cysteine and phenylalanine. The DNA shown is the 48-base CDR3, in frame from base 1. In this sample, this clone turned up once. The clone's antigen remains unknown. No much larger clone exists at a distance of one base, and base qualities are not known. In Seattle, one collaborating source enrolled patients while the infection was active and tracked those patients longitudinally over the course of disease. Each collaborating institution followed its own protocols to collect whole blood in K2EDTA tubes. For TCRbeta analysis, collaborators shipped samples as frozen whole blood, isolated PBMCs, or DNA extracted from either of those sample types. The full study reports these points: How much clinical and demographic metadata was included differed by source and by participant, and the metadata was provided uncurated.

The immunoSEQ Assay, a bias-controlled multiplex PCR, was used to amplify TCRbeta CDR3 regions from genomic DNA. The original pipeline was this. Nucleated cell counts per sample were estimated from amplification of reference gene primers within the assay. To quantify the absolute abundance of each unique TCRbeta CDR3 rearrangement, sequence reads were collapsed and filtered. Productive Simpson clonality was computed per sample as the square root of Simpson's diversity index over productive rearrangements. TCRdb mirrors the immuneACCESS table, restricted to in-frame sequences. Some clones are absent from its copies; in checked studies, under half trace to an unresolved V gene, and the reason for the others is unknown. V, J and clone size are those of that table, while D and trimming were read from the DNA. Counted in this sample were hundreds of thousands of clones; around 90% of them appeared once. The ten largest clonotypes hold 0.8% to 1% of the sample.

The rearrangement combines TRBV21-1 with TRBJ2-7; the DNA was not compared with TRBD1, the D call given in the table. TRBV21-1 is a documented pseudogene. The clonotype was recovered from a man younger than 35 with COVID-19, enrolled during active disease. The source material was peripheral blood. At the DNA level, the sequence is TGTGCCAGCAGACCCGAGGGGACAGGCTATGAGGACGAGCAGTACTTC. It is translated as CASRPEGTGYEDEQYF.